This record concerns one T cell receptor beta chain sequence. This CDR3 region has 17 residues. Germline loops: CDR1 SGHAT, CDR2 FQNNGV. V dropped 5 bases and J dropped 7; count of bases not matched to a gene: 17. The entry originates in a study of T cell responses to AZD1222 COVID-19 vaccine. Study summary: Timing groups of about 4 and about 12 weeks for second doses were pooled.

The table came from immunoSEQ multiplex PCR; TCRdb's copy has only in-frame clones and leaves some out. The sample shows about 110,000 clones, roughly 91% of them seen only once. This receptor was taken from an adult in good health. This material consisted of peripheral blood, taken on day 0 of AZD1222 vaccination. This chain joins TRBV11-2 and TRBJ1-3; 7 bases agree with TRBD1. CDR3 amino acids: CASSPRTGTDSLNTIYF. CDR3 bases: TGTGCCAGCAGCCCCCGTACCGGGACAGACAGCTTGAACACCATATATTTT.